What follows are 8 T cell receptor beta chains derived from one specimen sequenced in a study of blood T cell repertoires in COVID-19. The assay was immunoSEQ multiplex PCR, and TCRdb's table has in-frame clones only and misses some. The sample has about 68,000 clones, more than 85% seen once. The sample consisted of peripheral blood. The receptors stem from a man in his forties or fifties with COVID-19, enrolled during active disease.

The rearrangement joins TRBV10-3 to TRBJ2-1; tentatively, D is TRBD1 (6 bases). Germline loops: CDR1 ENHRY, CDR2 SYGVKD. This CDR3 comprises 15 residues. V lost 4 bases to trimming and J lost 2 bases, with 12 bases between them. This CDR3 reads CAISGDIDTYNEQFF. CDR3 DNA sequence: TGTGCCATCAGTGGGGACATCGATACCTACAATGAGCAGTTCTTC.

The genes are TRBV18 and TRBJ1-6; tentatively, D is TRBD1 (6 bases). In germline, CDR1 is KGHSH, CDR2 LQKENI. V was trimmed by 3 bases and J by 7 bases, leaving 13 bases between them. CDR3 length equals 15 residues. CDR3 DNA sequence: TGTGCCAGCTCACCCCCAGGGGTGAAGAATTCACCCCTCCACTTT. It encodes CASSPPGVKNSPLHF.

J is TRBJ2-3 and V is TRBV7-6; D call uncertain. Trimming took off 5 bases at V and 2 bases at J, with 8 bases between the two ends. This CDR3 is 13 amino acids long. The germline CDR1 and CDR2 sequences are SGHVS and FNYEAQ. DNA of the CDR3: TGTGCCAGCAGCCGCGACAACACAGATACGCAGTATTTT. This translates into CASSRDNTDTQYF.

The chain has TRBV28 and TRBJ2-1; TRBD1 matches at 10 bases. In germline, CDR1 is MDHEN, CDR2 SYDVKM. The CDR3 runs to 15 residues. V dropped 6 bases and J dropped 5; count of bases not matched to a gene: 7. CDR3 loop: CASSRDRGADNEQFF. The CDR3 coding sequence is TGTGCCAGCAGCCGGGACAGGGGCGCGGACAATGAGCAGTTCTTC.

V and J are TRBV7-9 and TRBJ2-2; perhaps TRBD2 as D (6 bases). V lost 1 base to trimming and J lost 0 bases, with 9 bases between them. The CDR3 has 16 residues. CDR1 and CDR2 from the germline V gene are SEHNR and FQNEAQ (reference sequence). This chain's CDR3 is CASSLDLAANTGELFF. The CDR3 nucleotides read TGTGCCAGCAGCTTAGATTTAGCGGCGAACACCGGGGAGCTGTTTTTT.

The CDR3 is CASSQEGLARINTGELFF. CDR3 in DNA: TGTGCCAGCAGCCAAGAGGGACTAGCGAGAATAAACACCGGGGAGCTGTTTTTT. The chain has TRBV3-1 (or the pseudogene TRBV3-2) and TRBJ2-2, with 10 bases lining up with TRBD2. The CDR3 contains 18 residues. From germline, CDR1 is LGHDT and CDR2 YNNKEL (reference sequence). V trimming: 0 bases; J trimming: 2 bases; junction bases outside the gene matches: 6.

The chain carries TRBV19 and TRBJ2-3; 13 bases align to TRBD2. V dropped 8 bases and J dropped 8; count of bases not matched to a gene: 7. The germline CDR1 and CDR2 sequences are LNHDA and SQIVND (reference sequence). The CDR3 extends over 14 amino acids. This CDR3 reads CASQLAGGPGTQYF. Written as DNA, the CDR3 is TGTGCCAGTCAACTAGCGGGAGGGCCGGGTACGCAGTATTTT. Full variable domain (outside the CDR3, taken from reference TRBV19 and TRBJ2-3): DGGITQSPKYLFRKEGQNVTLSCEQNLNHDAMYWYRQDPGQGLRLIYYSQIVNDFQKGDIAEGYSVSREKKESFPLTVTSAQKNPTAFYLCASQLAGGPGTQYFGPGTRLTVL.

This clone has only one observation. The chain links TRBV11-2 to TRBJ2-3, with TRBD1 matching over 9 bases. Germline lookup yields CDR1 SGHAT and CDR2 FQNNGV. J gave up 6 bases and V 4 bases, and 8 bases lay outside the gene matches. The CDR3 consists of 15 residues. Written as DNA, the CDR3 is TGTGCCAGCAGCTCCTGGGACAGGGTGGGCGATACGCAGTATTTT. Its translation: CASSSWDRVGDTQYF. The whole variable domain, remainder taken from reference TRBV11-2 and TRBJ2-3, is EAGVAQSPRYKIIEKRQSVAFWCNPISGHATLYWYQQILGQGPKLLIQFQNNGVVDDSQLPKDRFSAERLKGVDSTLKIQPAKLEDSAVYLCASSSWDRVGDTQYFGPGTRLTVL.